The 27 T cell receptor beta chains given below trace back to one sample, sequenced in a study of human T cells and chemical hapten exposure. MiXCR, run by TCRdb on the RACE reads, gives a single entry per CDR3 protein. The table records 84,000 or so distinct CDR3 sequences, 8.5% of them present only once. This sample's time point: pre-sensitization, week 0. Treatment noted: therapeutic diphenylcyclopropenone sensitization with weekly scalp DPC. Sequences were derived from whole blood, sampled in connection with sensitization to the hapten diphenylcyclopropenone (DPC). The receptor set was obtained from a man in his forties with alopecia areata. Some clones in this sample may be carry-over from other donors' samples.

The V gene is TRBV7-9, the J gene TRBJ2-5, with 7 bases lining up with TRBD1. Germline lookup yields CDR1 SEHNR and CDR2 FQNEAQ (reference sequence). CDR3 length: 14 amino acids. Germline trimming cut 5 bases from V and 7 bases from J; bases unmatched to any gene: 10. The DNA of the CDR3 is TGTGCCAGCAGCCCGACAGGGAGAAAGCGGACCCAGTACTTC. Translating gives CASSPTGRKRTQYF. Variable domain in full (rest from reference TRBV7-9 and TRBJ2-5): DTGVSQNPRHKITKRGQNVTFRCDPISEHNRLYWYRQTLGQGPEFLTYFQNEAQLEKSRLLSDRFSAERPKGSFSTLEIQRTEQGDSAMYLCASSPTGRKRTQYFGPGTRLLVL.

In this sample, this clonotype turned up many times. The chain carries TRBV7-2 and TRBJ2-3; no firm D call. Germline values: CDR1 SGHTA, CDR2 FQGNSA. The V and J ends lost 5 bases and 5 bases respectively, with 8 bases between them. The CDR3 contains 12 residues. The CDR3 reads CASSPYGDTQYF. In DNA form, the CDR3 reads TGTGCCAGCAGCCCTTACGGAGATACGCAGTATTTT.

This clonotype was detected many times. V gene TRBV6-4 combines with J gene TRBJ2-1; 8 bases match TRBD2. V lost 6 bases and J lost 6; bases outside the gene matches: 4. CDR3 length: 13 residues. Germline lookup yields CDR1 MRHNA and CDR2 SNTAGT. The CDR3 is CASSSGSSNEQFF. CDR3 DNA: TGTGCCAGCAGCAGCGGGAGCTCCAATGAGCAGTTCTTC.

This clonotype was seen a few times. For the CDR3, the DNA is TGCAGTGCTAGATTGGGACCGCAAGAGACCCAGTACTTC. This translates into CSARLGPQETQYF. J is TRBJ2-5 and V is TRBV20-1; D tentatively fits TRBD1 or TRBD2 (5 bases each). Germline V lookup: CDR1 DFQATT, CDR2 SNEGSKA (reference sequence). The V end was cut by 2 bases, the J end by 2 bases, with 9 bases between. The CDR3 contains 13 residues.

This clonotype showed up many times. The V gene is TRBV20-1, the J gene TRBJ2-3; D not resolved. The CDR3 totals 15 residues. CDR1 and CDR2 (germline): DFQATT, SNEGSKA (reference sequence). V shed 0 bases and J shed 0 bases, with 10 bases lying between them. DNA for the CDR3: TGCAGTGCTAGAGATCCGGGTTCTAGCACAGATACGCAGTATTTT. This codes for CSARDPGSSTDTQYF.

By proportion, this clonotype is medium-sized. The DNA for the CDR3 is TGTGCCAGCAGCTTGGGACTAGCGGGACCAATGGATACGCAGTATTTT. This sequence encodes CASSLGLAGPMDTQYF. V gene TRBV7-2 combines with J gene TRBJ2-3; 13 nucleotides align to TRBD2. Germline CDR1 SGHTA, CDR2 FQGNSA. The CDR3 spans 16 residues. The junction had 6 bases not matched to a gene; V was cut back by 3 bases and J by 6 bases. Based on the CDR3 plus reference TRBV7-2 and TRBJ2-3, the full variable domain is GAGVSQSPSNKVTEKGKDVELRCDPISGHTALYWYRQSLGQGLEFLIYFQGNSAPDKSGLPSDRFSAERTGGSVSTLTIQRTQQEDSAVYLCASSLGLAGPMDTQYFGPGTRLTVL.

This clonotype was found many times. One end of the junction is discordant with germline, which a read error may explain. V gene TRBV7-2 combines with J gene TRBJ1-4; weak D call: TRBD1 (5 bases). Germline V gives CDR1 SGHTA, CDR2 FQGNSA. The CDR3 totals 14 residues. CDR3 protein: CASSLQASNDKLFF. In DNA, the CDR3 is TGTGCCAGCAGTCTACAGGCCTCTAATGACAAACTGTTTTTT.

Ten or more counts support this clonotype. This chain links TRBV29-1 with TRBJ1-2; no definite D call. V shed 4 bases and J shed 4 bases, with 19 bases lying between them. The CDR3 is made up of 15 amino acids. Germline CDR1 SQVTM, CDR2 ANQGSEA. CDR3 sequence reads: CSVATDGSMGYGYTF. CDR3 coding DNA: TGCAGCGTTGCGACTGACGGTTCTATGGGCTATGGCTACACCTTC.

This clonotype was seen a few times. The V gene is TRBV6-5, the J gene TRBJ2-5, with D possibly matching TRBD1 (7 bases). Per the germline V gene, CDR1 is MNHEY and CDR2 is SVGAGI. The CDR3 is 16 amino acids. V was pared by 0 bases and J by 1 base, with 12 bases between. CDR3 sequence: CASSYSSRGAQETQYF. For the CDR3, the DNA is TGTGCCAGCAGTTACTCGAGCAGGGGGGCCCAAGAGACCCAGTACTTC.

This clonotype was seen at least ten times. The CDR3 bases are TGTGCCAGCAGTTATGCAATTCAAGAGACCCAGTACTTC. Amino acid sequence: CASSYAIQETQYF. The rearrangement uses TRBV6-6 and TRBJ2-5, with unresolved D. V lost 3 bases to trimming and J lost 2 bases, with 7 bases between them. Per germline, CDR1 MNHNY and CDR2 SVGAGI (reference sequence). The CDR3 runs to 13 residues.

The V call is TRBV9, the J call TRBJ2-3; possibly TRBD2 for D (6 bases). CDR3 length: 15 amino acids. Between the trimmed V and J ends, which lost 4 bases and 0 bases, there was a span of 12 bases. Germline CDR1 SGDLS, CDR2 YYNGEE. CDR3 residues: CASSMTGSSTDTQYF. Written as DNA, the CDR3 is TGTGCCAGCAGCATGACCGGGAGCAGCACAGATACGCAGTATTTT.

V is TRBV24-1 and J is TRBJ2-1; TRBD1 aligns across 8 bases. CDR1 and CDR2 (germline): KGHDR, SFDVKD. Trimming at V came to 4 bases and at J to 8 bases, leaving 9 bases not matched to a gene. The CDR3 contains 15 residues. In nucleotides, the CDR3 is TGTGCCACCAGTGAATCTGGACAGGGAAGGGATGAGCAGTTCTTC. Translating gives CATSESGQGRDEQFF.

V usage is TRBV6-2 or TRBV6-3 and J usage is TRBJ2-7; D call uncertain. This CDR3 is built from 13 residues. Trimming stripped 0 bases from V and 6 bases from J, with 9 bases between. Germline-derived CDR1 and CDR2 are MNHEY and SVGEGT. The CDR3 DNA reads as TGTGCCAGCAGTTACTCGGAGCGTGGCGAGCAGTACGTC. Residues: CASSYSERGEQYV.

This clonotype was detected only a few times. This sequence joins TRBV11-2 and TRBJ1-5; D may be TRBD1 (5 bases). V lost 2 bases, J lost 7 bases, and 9 bases lay in between. This CDR3 has 13 residues. Germline V CDR1 and CDR2: SGHAT, FQNNGV. CDR3 region: CASSLTGRQPQHF. The CDR3 DNA is TGTGCCAGCAGCTTAACAGGAAGACAGCCCCAGCATTTT.

This clonotype appeared a few times. V usage is TRBV7-3 and J usage is TRBJ2-1; 10 bases align to TRBD2. The V and J ends lost 5 bases and 0 bases, in that order; junction bases with no gene match: 4. From germline, CDR1 is SGHTA and CDR2 FQGTGA. The length of the CDR3 is 16 residues. CDR3 DNA sequence: TGTGCCAGCAGCATTAGCGGGGGGAGCTCCTACAATGAGCAGTTCTTC. Translation gives CASSISGGSSYNEQFF.

The rearrangement links TRBV30 to TRBJ1-2; TRBD1 matches at 10 bases. CDR3 size: 16 residues. Losses at the gene ends were 4 bases for V and 2 bases for J; bases not matched to a gene: 10. CDR1 and CDR2 (germline): GTSNPN, SVGIG (reference sequence). The CDR3 coding sequence is TGTGCCTGGATCACGGACAGGGGGAATCAGAACTATGGCTACACCTTC. Residues: CAWITDRGNQNYGYTF. Supplemented by reference TRBV30 and TRBJ1-2, the full variable domain reads SQTIHQWPATLVQPVGSPLSLECTVEGTSNPNLYWYRQAAGRGLQLLFYSVGIGQISSEVPQNLSASRPQDRQFILSSKKLLLSDSGFYLCAWITDRGNQNYGYTFGSGTRLTVV.

The chain recombines TRBV18 with TRBJ2-2; D uncertain. The CDR3 is 15 amino acids. Germline V gene lookup returns CDR1 KGHSH and CDR2 LQKENI. V gave up 3 bases and J gave up 0 bases, with 8 bases separating them. Here the CDR3 DNA reads TGTGCCAGCTCACCTGAATTGTCGAACACCGGGGAGCTGTTTTTT. This encodes CASSPELSNTGELFF.

This clonotype was counted many times. This CDR3 reads CASSSGIDNSPLHF. DNA of the CDR3: TGTGCCAGCAGCTCGGGCATAGATAATTCACCCCTCCACTTT. V usage is TRBV7-2 and J usage is TRBJ1-6; D is unresolved. This CDR3 is 14 amino acids long. Germline V gives CDR1 SGHTA, CDR2 FQGNSA. The ends were cut back, 4 bases at V and 5 bases at J, with 9 bases in the middle.

The sample holds many counts of this clonotype. This chain joins TRBV11-3 and TRBJ2-3; no definite D call. CDR1 and CDR2 from the germline V gene are SGHNT and YENEEA. V was shortened by 6 bases and J by 0 bases, with 7 bases between the two germline ends. The CDR3 spans 13 residues. The CDR3 region has the DNA TGTGCCAGCAGGGGCCCGAGCACAGATACGCAGTATTTT. It translates to CASRGPSTDTQYF.

This clonotype was observed at least ten times. An end of the junction differs from the germline gene, which may be a read error. V and J are TRBV5-1 and TRBJ1-1; D possibly corresponds to TRBD1 (5 bases). CDR1 SGHRS and CDR2 YFSETQ come from the germline V gene. There are 13 residues in the CDR3. For the CDR3, the DNA is TGCGCCAGCAGATTGGGGGGTGCCATCGAAGCTTTCTTT. It encodes CASRLGGAIEAFF.

This clonotype was observed many times. The J gene is TRBJ1-2, the V gene TRBV7-2; no definite D call. The CDR3 extends over 16 amino acids. V lost 1 base to trimming and J lost 6 bases, with 18 bases between them. Germline V lookup: CDR1 SGHTA, CDR2 FQGNSA. DNA for the CDR3: TGTGCCAGCAGCTTAGAAGCTACGGTCGGGAAGAATGGCTACACCTTC. It encodes CASSLEATVGKNGYTF.

This clonotype showed up many times. The chain has TRBV6-5 and TRBJ2-7, with 8 bases matching TRBD1. This CDR3 contains 17 residues. Germline CDR1 and CDR2: MNHEY and SVGAGI. V lost 5 bases to trimming and J lost 5 bases; unmatched junction nucleotides: 17. The CDR3 bases are TGTGCCAGCAGTCCCAACTACCCCCGCAGGGGGCGGAACGAGCAGTACTTC. It codes for CASSPNYPRRGRNEQYF.

The sample holds a few counts of this clonotype. The rearrangement links TRBV28 to TRBJ1-5, with a tentative D call TRBD1 (5 bases). The CDR3 is 14 amino acids. V was trimmed by 4 bases and J by 2 bases, leaving 9 bases between them. Germline-derived CDR1 and CDR2 are MDHEN and SYDVKM. The CDR3 is CASSSAGGNQPQHF. CDR3 coding DNA: TGTGCCAGCAGTTCGGCGGGGGGCAATCAGCCCCAGCATTTT.

This clonotype occurred a few times. This rearrangement joins TRBV19 to TRBJ2-5; D is possibly TRBD1 (5 bases). Trimming cost V 3 bases and J 2 bases, with 13 bases left between them. The germline CDR1 and CDR2 sequences are LNHDA and SQIVND (reference sequence). The CDR3 runs 15 residues. This CDR3 is CASSMGLTRQETQYF. The CDR3 nucleotides are TGTGCCAGTAGTATGGGGCTTACGCGGCAAGAGACCCAGTACTTC. The full variable domain, its missing parts supplied by reference TRBV19 and TRBJ2-5, is DGGITQSPKYLFRKEGQNVTLSCEQNLNHDAMYWYRQDPGQGLRLIYYSQIVNDFQKGDIAEGYSVSREKKESFPLTVTSAQKNPTAFYLCASSMGLTRQETQYFGPGTRLLVL.

This clonotype appeared many times. V is TRBV12-3 or TRBV12-4 and J is TRBJ2-2, with no clear D. Trimming cost V 3 bases and J 2 bases, with 10 bases left between them. This CDR3 has 15 amino acids. In nucleotides, the CDR3 is TGTGCCAGCAGTTTTGGGTCCACAAACACCGGGGAGCTGTTTTTT. Its protein is CASSFGSTNTGELFF.

This clonotype was picked up many times. V gene TRBV10-3 combines with J gene TRBJ1-1, with a possible D match to TRBD1 (6 bases). The V and J ends lost 4 bases and 5 bases respectively, with 14 bases between them. The CDR3 has 14 amino acids. CDR1 and CDR2 from the germline V gene are ENHRY and SYGVKD. The chain's CDR3 is CAISGTGNRTEAFF. For the CDR3, the DNA is TGTGCCATCAGTGGTACAGGGAATCGAACTGAAGCTTTCTTT.

This clonotype appeared many times. The rearrangement links TRBV11-3 to TRBJ2-3; D gene uncertain. Germline V gene lookup returns CDR1 SGHNT and CDR2 YENEEA. The CDR3 loop spans 12 amino acids. V was pared by 5 bases and J by 6 bases, with 9 bases between. CDR3 amino acids: CASSRTRDTQYF. CDR3 DNA: TGTGCCAGCAGCCGAACACGTGATACGCAGTATTTT.